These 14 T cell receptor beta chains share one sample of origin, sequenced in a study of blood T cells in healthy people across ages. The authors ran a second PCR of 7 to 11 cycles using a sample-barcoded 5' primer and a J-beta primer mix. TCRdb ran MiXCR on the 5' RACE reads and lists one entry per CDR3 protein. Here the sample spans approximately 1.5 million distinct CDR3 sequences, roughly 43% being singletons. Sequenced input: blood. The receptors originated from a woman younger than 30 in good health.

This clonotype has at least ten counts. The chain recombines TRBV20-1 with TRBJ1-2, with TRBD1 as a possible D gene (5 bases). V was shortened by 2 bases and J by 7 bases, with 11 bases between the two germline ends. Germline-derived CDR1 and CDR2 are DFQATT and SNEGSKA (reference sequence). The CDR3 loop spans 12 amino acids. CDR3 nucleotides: TGCAGTGCTAGAAGGGGAGTTAGTGGCTACACCTTC. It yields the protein CSARRGVSGYTF.

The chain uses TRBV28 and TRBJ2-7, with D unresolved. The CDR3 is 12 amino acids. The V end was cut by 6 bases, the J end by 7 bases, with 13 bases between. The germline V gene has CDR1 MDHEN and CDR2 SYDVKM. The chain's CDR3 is CASRARINEQYF. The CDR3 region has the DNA TGTGCCAGCAGGGCGCGAATTAATGAGCAGTACTTC.

The CDR3 nucleotides are TGTGCCAGCAGCCGGACAGCACTACAAGAGACCCAGTACTTC. Residues: CASSRTALQETQYF. The chain has TRBV14 and TRBJ2-5; weak D call: TRBD1 (6 bases). The CDR3 is made up of 14 amino acids. V gave up 4 bases and J gave up 2 bases, with 11 bases separating them. CDR1 SGHDN and CDR2 FVKESK come from the germline V gene.

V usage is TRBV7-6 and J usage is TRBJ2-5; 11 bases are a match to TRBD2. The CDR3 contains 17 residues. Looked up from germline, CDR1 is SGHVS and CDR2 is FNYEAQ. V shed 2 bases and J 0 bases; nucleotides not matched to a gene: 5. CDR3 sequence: CASSLPRGLADQETQYF. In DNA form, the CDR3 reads TGTGCCAGCAGCTTACCGCGGGGACTAGCGGACCAAGAGACCCAGTACTTC.

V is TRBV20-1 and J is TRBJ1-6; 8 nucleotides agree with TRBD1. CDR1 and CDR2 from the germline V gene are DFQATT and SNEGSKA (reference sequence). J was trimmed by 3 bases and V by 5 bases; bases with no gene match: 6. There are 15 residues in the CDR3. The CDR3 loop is CSASQGAVYNSPLHF. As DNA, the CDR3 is TGCAGTGCTTCGCAGGGGGCCGTCTATAATTCACCCCTCCACTTT.

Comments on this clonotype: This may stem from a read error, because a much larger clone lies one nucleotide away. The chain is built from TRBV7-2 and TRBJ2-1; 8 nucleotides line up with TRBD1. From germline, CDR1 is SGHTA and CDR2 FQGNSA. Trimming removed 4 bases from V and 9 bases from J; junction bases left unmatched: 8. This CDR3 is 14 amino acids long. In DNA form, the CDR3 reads TGTGCCAGCAGCTCAGTCCCAGGGGGCGGTGAGCAGTTCTTC. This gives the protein CASSSVPGGGEQFF.

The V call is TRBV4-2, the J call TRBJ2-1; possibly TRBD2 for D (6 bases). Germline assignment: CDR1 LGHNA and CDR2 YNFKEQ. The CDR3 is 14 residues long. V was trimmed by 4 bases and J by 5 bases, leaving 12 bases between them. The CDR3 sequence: CASSRAGIDNEQFF. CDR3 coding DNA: TGTGCCAGCAGCCGGGCGGGGATCGACAATGAGCAGTTCTTC.

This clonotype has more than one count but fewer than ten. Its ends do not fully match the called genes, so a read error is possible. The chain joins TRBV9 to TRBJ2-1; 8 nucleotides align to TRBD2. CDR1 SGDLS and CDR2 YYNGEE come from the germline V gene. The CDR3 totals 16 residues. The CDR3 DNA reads TGTGCCAGCAGCGTAGACGGAGCGGGGGTTAACAAGGAGCAGTTCTTC. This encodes CASSVDGAGVNKEQFF. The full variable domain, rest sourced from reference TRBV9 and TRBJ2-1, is DSGVTQTPKHLITATGQRVTLRCSPRSGDLSVYWYQQSLDQGLQFLIQYYNGEERAKGNILERFSAQQFPDLHSELNLSSLELGDSALYFCASSVDGAGVNKEQFFGPGTRLTVL.

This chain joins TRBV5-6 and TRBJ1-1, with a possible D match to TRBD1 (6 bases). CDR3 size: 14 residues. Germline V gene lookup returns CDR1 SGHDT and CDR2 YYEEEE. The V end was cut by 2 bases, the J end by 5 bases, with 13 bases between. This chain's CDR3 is CASSFPGAVTEAFF. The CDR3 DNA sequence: TGTGCCAGCAGCTTCCCGGGGGCCGTGACTGAAGCTTTCTTT.

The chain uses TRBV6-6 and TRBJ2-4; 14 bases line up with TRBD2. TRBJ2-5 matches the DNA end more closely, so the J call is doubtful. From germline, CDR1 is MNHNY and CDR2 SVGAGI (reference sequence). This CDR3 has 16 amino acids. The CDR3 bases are TGTGCCAGCAGTCAGAAGGGACTAGCGGGGGAAGAGACCCAGTACTTC. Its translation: CASSQKGLAGEETQYF.

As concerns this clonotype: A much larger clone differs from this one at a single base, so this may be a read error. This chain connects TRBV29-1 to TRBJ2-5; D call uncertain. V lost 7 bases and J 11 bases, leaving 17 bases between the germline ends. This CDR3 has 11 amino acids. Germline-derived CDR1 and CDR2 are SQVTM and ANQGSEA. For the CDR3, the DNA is TGCAGCGCGCGCTCCTACAATGAGCAGTACTTC. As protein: CSARSYNEQYF.

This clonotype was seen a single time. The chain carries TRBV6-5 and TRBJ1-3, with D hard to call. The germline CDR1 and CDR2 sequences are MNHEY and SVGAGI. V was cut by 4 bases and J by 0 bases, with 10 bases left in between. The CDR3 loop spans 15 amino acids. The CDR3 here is CASSSGRLSGNTIYF. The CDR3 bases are TGTGCCAGCAGTTCCGGACGCCTCTCTGGAAACACCATATATTTT.

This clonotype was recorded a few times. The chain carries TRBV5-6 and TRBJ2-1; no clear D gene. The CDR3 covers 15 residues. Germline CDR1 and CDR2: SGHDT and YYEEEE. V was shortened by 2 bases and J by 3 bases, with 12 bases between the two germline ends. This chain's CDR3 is CASSFWRQIYNEQFF. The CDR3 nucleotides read TGTGCCAGCAGCTTCTGGCGCCAGATCTACAATGAGCAGTTCTTC.

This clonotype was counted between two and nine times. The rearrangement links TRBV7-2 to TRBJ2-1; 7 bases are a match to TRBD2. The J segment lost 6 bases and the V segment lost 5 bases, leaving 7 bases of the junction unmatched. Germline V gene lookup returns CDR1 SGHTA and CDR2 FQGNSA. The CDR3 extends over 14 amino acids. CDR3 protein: CASSRIGGTNEQFF. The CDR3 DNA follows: TGTGCCAGCAGCCGTATCGGGGGGACCAATGAGCAGTTCTTC.